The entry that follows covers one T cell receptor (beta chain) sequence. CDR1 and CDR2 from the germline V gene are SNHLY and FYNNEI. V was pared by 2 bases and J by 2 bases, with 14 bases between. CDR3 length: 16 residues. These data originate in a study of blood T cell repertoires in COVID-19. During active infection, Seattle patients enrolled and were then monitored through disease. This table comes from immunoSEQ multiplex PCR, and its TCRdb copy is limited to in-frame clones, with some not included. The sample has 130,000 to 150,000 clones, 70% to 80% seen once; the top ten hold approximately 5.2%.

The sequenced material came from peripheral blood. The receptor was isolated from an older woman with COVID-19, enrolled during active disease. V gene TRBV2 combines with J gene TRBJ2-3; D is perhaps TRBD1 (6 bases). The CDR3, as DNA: TGTGCCAGCAGTGAAAGACAGGTGGGCTTCACAGATACGCAGTATTTT. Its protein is CASSERQVGFTDTQYF.